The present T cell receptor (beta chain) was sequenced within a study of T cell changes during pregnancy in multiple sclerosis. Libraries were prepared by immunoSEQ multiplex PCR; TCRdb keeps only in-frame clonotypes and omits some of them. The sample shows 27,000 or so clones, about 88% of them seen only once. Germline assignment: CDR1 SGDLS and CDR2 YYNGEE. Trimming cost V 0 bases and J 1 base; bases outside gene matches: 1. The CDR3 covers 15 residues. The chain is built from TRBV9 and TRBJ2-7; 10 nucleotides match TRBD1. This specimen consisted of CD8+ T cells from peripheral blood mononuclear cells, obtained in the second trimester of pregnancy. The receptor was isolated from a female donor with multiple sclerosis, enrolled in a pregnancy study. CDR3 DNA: TGTGCCAGCAGCGTAGGGACAGGGGGATCCTACGAGCAGTACTTC. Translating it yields CASSVGTGGSYEQYF.